This T cell receptor beta chain was obtained from a study of read filtering for tumor transcriptome and immune sequencing. From 300 to 400 ng of RNA, a library with molecular barcoded alpha/delta and beta/gamma adaptors was made. TCRdb ran MiXCR on the reads and lists one entry per CDR3 protein. This sample has over 90,000 distinct CDR3 sequences; about 22% occur once, and the top ten carry roughly an eighth. This clonotype was detected many times. V was cut by 5 bases and J by 6 bases, with 17 bases left in between. Germline V gene lookup returns CDR1 SEHNR and CDR2 FQNEAQ (reference sequence). CDR3 length: 14 residues.

The source of this sequence is a donor at least 40 years old with multiple myeloma. This chain joins TRBV7-9 and TRBJ2-7; TRBD2 is a possible D gene (6 bases). Material: a population of CD138-negative cells sorted from bone marrow. This CDR3 reads CASSTRQGGAEQYF. Here the CDR3 DNA reads TGTGCCAGCAGCACCCGGCAAGGCGGGGCCGAGCAGTACTTC.